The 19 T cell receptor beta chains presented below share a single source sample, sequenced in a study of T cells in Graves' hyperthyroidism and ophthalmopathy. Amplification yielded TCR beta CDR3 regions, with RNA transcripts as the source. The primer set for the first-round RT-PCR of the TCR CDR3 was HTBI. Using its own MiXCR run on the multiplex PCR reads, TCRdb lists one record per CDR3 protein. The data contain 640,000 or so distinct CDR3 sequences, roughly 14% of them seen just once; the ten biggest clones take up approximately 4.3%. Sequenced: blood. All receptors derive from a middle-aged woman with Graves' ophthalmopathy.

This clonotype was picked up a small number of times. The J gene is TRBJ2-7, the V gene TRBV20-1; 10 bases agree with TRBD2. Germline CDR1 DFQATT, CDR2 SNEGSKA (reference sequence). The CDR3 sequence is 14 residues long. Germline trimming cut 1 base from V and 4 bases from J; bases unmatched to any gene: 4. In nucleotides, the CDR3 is TGCAGTGCTAGAGTCGCTAGCGGGAGTTACGAGCAGTACTTC. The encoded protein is CSARVASGSYEQYF.

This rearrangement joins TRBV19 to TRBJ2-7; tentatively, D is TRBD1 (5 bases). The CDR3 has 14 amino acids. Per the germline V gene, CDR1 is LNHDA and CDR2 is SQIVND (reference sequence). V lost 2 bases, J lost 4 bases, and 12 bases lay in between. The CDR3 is CASSIQGYGYEQYF. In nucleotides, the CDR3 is TGTGCCAGTAGTATACAGGGTTATGGTTACGAGCAGTACTTC.

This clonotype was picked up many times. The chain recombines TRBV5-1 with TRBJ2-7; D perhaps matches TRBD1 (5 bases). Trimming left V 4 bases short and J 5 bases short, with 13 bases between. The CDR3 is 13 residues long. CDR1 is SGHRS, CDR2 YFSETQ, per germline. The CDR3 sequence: CASSPGNMDEQYF. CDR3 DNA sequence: TGCGCCAGCAGCCCAGGGAACATGGACGAGCAGTACTTC.

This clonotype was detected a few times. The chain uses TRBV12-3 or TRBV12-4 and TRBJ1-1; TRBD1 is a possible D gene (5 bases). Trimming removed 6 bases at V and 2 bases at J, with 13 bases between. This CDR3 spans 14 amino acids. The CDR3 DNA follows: TGTGCCAGCAGCCCCCGGGACCACAACACTGAAGCTTTCTTT. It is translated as CASSPRDHNTEAFF.

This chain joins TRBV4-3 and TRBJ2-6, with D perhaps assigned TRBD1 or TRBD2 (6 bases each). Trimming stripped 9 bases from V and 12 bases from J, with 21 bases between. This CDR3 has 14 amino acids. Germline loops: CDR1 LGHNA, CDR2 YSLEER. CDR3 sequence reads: CASARGDGDVVLTF. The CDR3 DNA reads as TGCGCCAGTGCGAGGGGGGACGGGGACGTCGTCCTGACTTTC.

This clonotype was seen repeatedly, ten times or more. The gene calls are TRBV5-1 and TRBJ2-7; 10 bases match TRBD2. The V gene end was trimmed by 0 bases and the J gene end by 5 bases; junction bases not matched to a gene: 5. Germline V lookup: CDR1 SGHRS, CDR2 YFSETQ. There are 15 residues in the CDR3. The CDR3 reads CASSLVLAGANEQYF. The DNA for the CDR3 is TGCGCCAGCAGCTTGGTGCTAGCGGGAGCGAACGAGCAGTACTTC.

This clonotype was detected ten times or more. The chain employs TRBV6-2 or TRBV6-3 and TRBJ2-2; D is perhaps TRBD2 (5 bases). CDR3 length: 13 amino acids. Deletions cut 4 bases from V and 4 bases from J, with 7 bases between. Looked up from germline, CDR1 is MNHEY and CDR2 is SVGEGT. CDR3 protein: CASSWTLTGELFF. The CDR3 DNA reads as TGTGCCAGCAGTTGGACTCTCACCGGGGAGCTGTTTTTT.

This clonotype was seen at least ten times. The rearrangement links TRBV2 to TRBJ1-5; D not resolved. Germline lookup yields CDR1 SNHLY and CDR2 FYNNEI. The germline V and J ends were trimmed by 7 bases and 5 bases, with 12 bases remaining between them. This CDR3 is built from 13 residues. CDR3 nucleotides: TGTGCCAGCATTCGGTTTGCTGATCAGCCCCAGCATTTT. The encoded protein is CASIRFADQPQHF.

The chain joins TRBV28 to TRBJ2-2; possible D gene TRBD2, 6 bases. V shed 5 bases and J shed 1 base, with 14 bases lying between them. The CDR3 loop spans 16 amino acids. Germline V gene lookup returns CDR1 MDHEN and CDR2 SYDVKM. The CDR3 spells CASSLWRGWNTGELFF. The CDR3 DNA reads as TGTGCCAGCAGTCTGTGGAGGGGTTGGAACACCGGGGAGCTGTTTTTT.

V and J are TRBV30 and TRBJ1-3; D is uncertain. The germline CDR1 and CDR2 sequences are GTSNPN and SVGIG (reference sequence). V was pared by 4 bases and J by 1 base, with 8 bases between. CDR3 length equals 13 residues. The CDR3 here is CAWILDSGNTIYF. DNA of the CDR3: TGTGCCTGGATTCTGGATTCTGGAAACACCATATATTTT.

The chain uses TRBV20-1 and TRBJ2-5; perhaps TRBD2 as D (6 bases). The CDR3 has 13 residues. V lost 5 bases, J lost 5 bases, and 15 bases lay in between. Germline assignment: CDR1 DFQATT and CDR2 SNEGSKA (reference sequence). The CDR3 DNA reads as TGCAGTGCTTACCGGGATGCGGGGGAGACCCAGTACTTC. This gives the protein CSAYRDAGETQYF.

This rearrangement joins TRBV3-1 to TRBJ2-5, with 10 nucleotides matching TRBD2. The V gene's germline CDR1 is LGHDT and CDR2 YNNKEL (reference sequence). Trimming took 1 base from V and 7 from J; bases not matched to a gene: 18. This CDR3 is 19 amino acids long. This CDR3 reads CASSQVGSRLAGLEGTQYF. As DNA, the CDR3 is TGTGCCAGCAGCCAAGTTGGGAGTAGACTAGCGGGCCTCGAGGGGACCCAGTACTTC.

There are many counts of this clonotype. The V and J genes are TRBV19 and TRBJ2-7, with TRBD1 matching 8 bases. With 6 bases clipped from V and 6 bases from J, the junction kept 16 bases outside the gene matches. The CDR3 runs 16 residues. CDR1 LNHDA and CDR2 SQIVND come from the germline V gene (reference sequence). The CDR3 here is CASSPRRAGGRSEQYF. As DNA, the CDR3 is TGTGCCAGTAGCCCCCGCCGGGCAGGGGGCAGAAGCGAGCAGTACTTC.

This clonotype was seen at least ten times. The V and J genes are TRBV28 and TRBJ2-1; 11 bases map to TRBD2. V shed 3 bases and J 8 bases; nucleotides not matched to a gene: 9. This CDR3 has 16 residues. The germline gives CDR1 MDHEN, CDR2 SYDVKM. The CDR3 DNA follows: TGTGCCAGCAGTTTCGTGACTAGCGGGGACGAAGATGAGCAGTTCTTC. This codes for CASSFVTSGDEDEQFF.

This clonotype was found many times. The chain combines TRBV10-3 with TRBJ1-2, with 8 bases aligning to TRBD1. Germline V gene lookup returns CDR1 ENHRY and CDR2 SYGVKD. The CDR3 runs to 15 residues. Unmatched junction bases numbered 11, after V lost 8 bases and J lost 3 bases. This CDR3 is CAIPKATGEDYGYTF. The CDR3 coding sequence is TGTGCCATCCCTAAAGCGACAGGGGAAGACTATGGCTACACCTTC.

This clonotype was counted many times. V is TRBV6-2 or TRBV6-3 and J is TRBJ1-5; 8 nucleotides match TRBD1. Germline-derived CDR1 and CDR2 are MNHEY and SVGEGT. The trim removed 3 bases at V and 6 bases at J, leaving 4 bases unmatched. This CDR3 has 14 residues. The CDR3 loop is CASSYSTGAQPQHF. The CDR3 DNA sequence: TGTGCCAGCAGTTATTCGACAGGGGCTCAGCCCCAGCATTTT.

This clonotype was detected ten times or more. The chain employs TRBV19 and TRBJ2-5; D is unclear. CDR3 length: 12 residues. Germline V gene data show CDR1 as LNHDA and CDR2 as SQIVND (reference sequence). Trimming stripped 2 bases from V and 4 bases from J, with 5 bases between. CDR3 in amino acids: CASSITGETQYF. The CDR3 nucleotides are TGTGCCAGTAGTATAACCGGAGAGACCCAGTACTTC.

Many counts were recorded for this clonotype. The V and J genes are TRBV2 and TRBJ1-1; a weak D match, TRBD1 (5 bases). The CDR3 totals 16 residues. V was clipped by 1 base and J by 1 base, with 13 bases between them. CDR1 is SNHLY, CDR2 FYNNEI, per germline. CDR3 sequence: CASSEEELTGNTEAFF. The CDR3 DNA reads TGTGCCAGCAGTGAAGAGGAACTTACAGGGAACACTGAAGCTTTCTTT.

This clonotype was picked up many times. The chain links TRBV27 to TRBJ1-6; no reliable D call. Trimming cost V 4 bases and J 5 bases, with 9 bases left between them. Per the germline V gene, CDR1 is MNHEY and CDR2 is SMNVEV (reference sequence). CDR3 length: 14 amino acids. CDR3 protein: CASSYGTDNSPLHF. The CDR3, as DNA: TGTGCCAGCAGTTACGGAACAGATAATTCACCCCTCCACTTT.